This T cell receptor (beta chain) comes out of a study of vaccination effects on CD4 cells after COVID-19. About the study: Antigen-specific CD4+ T cells were first expanded with viral peptide pools by the ViraFEST assay and only then sequenced. Relative to the second dose, post-vaccine samples were obtained a median of 72 days later. Study-level results: The study found marked clonal contraction of infection- and vaccine-induced clones late after vaccination.

CD4+ T cell isolation took place after approximately 11 days of culture. The vaccine given was either BNT162b2 or mRNA-1273, in two doses. In the cultures, half the medium was exchanged for IL-2 medium on days 3 and 7. The assay was immunoSEQ multiplex PCR, and TCRdb's table has in-frame clones only and misses some. Seen here are tens of thousands of clones, nearly 75% observed once, and the top ten hold approximately 2.4%. As regards this clone: Its target is unknown.

This CDR3 has 13 amino acids. Trimming stripped 5 bases from V and 1 base from J, with 7 bases between. In germline, CDR1 is SGHRS, CDR2 YFSETQ. The source of this sequence is a human donor who received a COVID-19 vaccine. The chain recombines TRBV5-1 with TRBJ1-5, with TRBD1 as a possible D gene (5 bases). This specimen consisted of CD4+ T cells from PBMCs cultured without peptide, obtained after COVID-19 vaccination. The CDR3 region has the DNA TGCGCCAGCAGTTGGGACAGCAATCAGCCCCAGCATTTT. Its translation is CASSWDSNQPQHF.